Listed below are T cell receptor beta chains from one sample, sequenced in a study of a mutant IDH1 vaccine in newly diagnosed glioma. Profiling relied on immunoSEQ multiplex PCR, and the TCRdb table lists in-frame clones only, not all of them. The repertoire has 45,000 to 55,000 clones, 75% to 90% of them found once; the top ten carry 2% to 3%. The sequencing here drew on PBMCs, taken from a glioma patient treated with radiotherapy, temozolomide or both. The source of these receptors is a man aged 40-49 years with glioma. Each CDR3 is given with its conserved first and last residue. A D gene is named only where the DNA matches it firmly. For some rows the clone size is stated as once, few or many, or as a class when expanded; others skip it.

v_gene	d_gene	abundance	j_gene	CDR3nt	CDR3aa
TRBV7-2	.	.	TRBJ2-7	TGTGCCAGCAGCAACCGGGACGGATACGAGCAGTACTTC	CASSNRDGYEQYF
TRBV29-1	TRBD2	.	TRBJ2-1	TGCAGCGCAGGACTAGCGGGAGGCAATGAGCAGTTCTTC	CSAGLAGGNEQFF
TRBV2	.	.	TRBJ1-2	TGTGCCAGCATCAAACTGGACAGAACCTCTAACTATGGCTACACCTTC	CASIKLDRTSNYGYTF
TRBV25-1	.	.	TRBJ2-3	TGTGCCAGCAGTGAACCCGGAGATACGCAGTATTTT	CASSEPGDTQYF
TRBV7-3	TRBD1	.	TRBJ2-3	TGTGCCAGCAGCACGGGACAGGTGGCAGATACGCAGTATTTT	CASSTGQVADTQYF
TRBV6-6	.	.	TRBJ2-1	TGTGCCAGCAGTTACTCTAGTCGTAATGAGCAGTTCTTC	CASSYSSRNEQFF
TRBV5-6	TRBD1	few	TRBJ1-4	TGTGCCAGCGGCGGACAGGTCTGGGGTGAAAAACTGTTTTTT	CASGGQVWGEKLFF
TRBV7-2	.	.	TRBJ2-7	TGTGCCAGCAGCTTAGAGCCGGGCCACTACGAGCAGTACTTC	CASSLEPGHYEQYF
TRBV5-4	.	.	TRBJ2-2	TGTGCCAGCAGCCGCGGGGGCGGGAGTAATACCGGGGAGCTGTTTTTT	CASSRGGGSNTGELFF
TRBV4-1	.	.	TRBJ1-3	TGCGCCAGCAGCCTGTGGACCTTCTCTGGAAACACCATATATTTT	CASSLWTFSGNTIYF
TRBV5-1	.	.	TRBJ2-5	TGCGCCAGCAGCTTGTCCCAAGAGACCCAGTACTTC	CASSLSQETQYF
TRBV5-6	.	.	TRBJ2-1	TGTGCCAGCAGCTTGGCCGGCAGTGAGATTAATGAGCAGTTCTTC	CASSLAGSEINEQFF
TRBV18	.	.	TRBJ2-1	TGTGCCAGCTCATCCGGGACTCCCAACGAGCAGTTCTTC	CASSSGTPNEQFF
TRBV7-3	.	.	TRBJ1-2	TGTGCCAGCAGCCGGGCGGGGAACTATGGCTACACCTTC	CASSRAGNYGYTF
TRBV18	.	.	TRBJ2-1	TGTGCCAGCTCACCACCGACAGCTTACAATGAGCAGTTCTTC	CASSPPTAYNEQFF
TRBV5-6	TRBD2	.	TRBJ2-7	TGTGCCAGCAGCTTTTATGGTCTAGCGGGAGGCGAGCAGTACTTC	CASSFYGLAGGEQYF
TRBV28	TRBD2	.	TRBJ2-1	TGTGCCAGCAGTTTATTGGGACTAGCGGGACGAAACTCCTACAATGAGCAGTTCTTC	CASSLLGLAGRNSYNEQFF
TRBV7-9	TRBD1	.	TRBJ2-5	TGTGCCAGCAGCTCCATAGGTTGGGACAGGGCCTCCACCCAGTACTTC	CASSSIGWDRASTQYF
TRBV27	.	.	TRBJ2-7	TGTGCCAGCAGTGCGGGCGCGGGAAGCGAGCAGTACTTC	CASSAGAGSEQYF
TRBV19	TRBD2	.	TRBJ2-1	TGTGCCAGTAGTTCCCGAGGTAGCGGGAGGACGTATGAGCAGTTCTTC	CASSSRGSGRTYEQFF
TRBV5-4	TRBD2	.	TRBJ2-1	TGTGCCAGCAGCTTCGGGGGAGGGGCCTACAATGAGCAGTTCTTC	CASSFGGGAYNEQFF
TRBV18	TRBD1	.	TRBJ2-3	TGTGCCAGCTCACCAGGCCAGGGGGTCGGAGATACGCAGTATTTT	CASSPGQGVGDTQYF
TRBV5-6	.	.	TRBJ1-2	TGTGCCAGCAGCTTGGCCGCAGGGGCAAACTATGGCTACACCTTC	CASSLAAGANYGYTF
TRBV6-1	.	.	TRBJ1-5	TGTGCCAGCAGCCAAATCGGACAGACAAATCAGCCCCAGCATTTT	CASSQIGQTNQPQHF
TRBV5-5	.	.	TRBJ1-2	TGTGCCAGCAGCTTGTTGGGCCCATATGGCTACACCTTC	CASSLLGPYGYTF
TRBV28	.	.	TRBJ1-1	TGTGCCAGTCAGTTTGCGATTAACACTGAAGCTTTCTTT	CASQFAINTEAFF
TRBV7-2	TRBD2	.	TRBJ2-3	TGTGCCAGCAGCTTCTCGGCTAGCGGGAGGTTAGATACGCAGTATTTT	CASSFSASGRLDTQYF
TRBV29-1	.	.	TRBJ2-7	TGCAGCGTTGATGACGGTCCGGCGGGCGAGCAGTACTTC	CSVDDGPAGEQYF
TRBV5-1	.	.	TRBJ2-2	TGCGCCAGCAGCTTGGATGGCAGCCCCAGTACCGGGGAGCTGTTTTTT	CASSLDGSPSTGELFF
TRBV5-4	TRBD2	.	TRBJ2-2	TGTGCCAGCAGGACTATGATAGCGGGAGGAATCACCGGGGAGCTGTTTTTT	CASRTMIAGGITGELFF
TRBV6-1	TRBD1	.	TRBJ2-7	TGTGCCAGCAATCCCCGGAACAGGGGCTACGAGCAGTACTTC	CASNPRNRGYEQYF
TRBV21-1	.	.	TRBJ2-1	TGTGCCAGCAGCGCCTGTCGGGCCAGGGGTAGAATAAGTTGCAATGAGCAGTTCTTC	CASSACRARGRISCNEQFF
TRBV7-3	.	.	TRBJ2-6	TGTGCCAGCAGCCAGAGCTCTGGGGCCAACGTCCTGACTTTC	CASSQSSGANVLTF
TRBV9	.	.	TRBJ1-2	TGTGCCAGCAGCGTAGACAGGAGCGGTGGCTACACCTTC	CASSVDRSGGYTF
TRBV9	TRBD1	.	TRBJ1-2	TGTGCCAGCAGCGGAGGGACAGGGGTAACTAACTATGGCTACACCTTC	CASSGGTGVTNYGYTF
TRBV4-3	TRBD1	.	TRBJ2-3	TGCGCCAGCAGCCTCGATTCTTGGACAGGGCGCACAGATACGCAGTATTTT	CASSLDSWTGRTDTQYF
TRBV5-1	.	.	TRBJ2-6	TGCGCCAGCAGCTTCAGGGTCACTGGGGCCAACGTCCTGACTTTC	CASSFRVTGANVLTF
TRBV6-6	.	.	TRBJ1-5	TGTGCCAGCAGGTTGGATCACAATCAGCCCCAGCATTTT	CASRLDHNQPQHF
TRBV5-1	.	.	TRBJ2-7	TGCGCCAGCAGCTTGGAGGGACGGAGTACCCACGAGCAGTACTTC	CASSLEGRSTHEQYF
TRBV5-1	.	.	TRBJ2-1	TGCGCCAGCAGCGAAAAGGGGCTCCGCATTAATGAGCAGTTCTTC	CASSEKGLRINEQFF
TRBV27	.	.	TRBJ1-4	TGTGCCAGCAGACAATTCGGGGCGGGAGAAAAACTGTTTTTT	CASRQFGAGEKLFF
TRBV2	TRBD1	.	TRBJ2-7	TGTGCCAGCACCTTCGACAGGGTTCGAGTCTCCGAGCAGTACTTC	CASTFDRVRVSEQYF
TRBV7-2	TRBD2	.	TRBJ2-3	TGTGCCAGCAGCTTAGTGCTCCGGGAGGGCACAGATACGCAGTATTTT	CASSLVLREGTDTQYF
TRBV19	.	.	TRBJ2-7	TGTGCCAGTAGTGCCGGGACTGCAAGCTACGAGCAGTACTTC	CASSAGTASYEQYF
TRBV9	.	.	TRBJ2-5	TGTGCCAGCACCCCCGTAGGGGGGGCGGGGGAGACCCAGTACTTC	CASTPVGGAGETQYF
TRBV9	.	once	TRBJ1-2	TGTGCCAGCAGCGTATCCGGACAGTATAACTATGGCTACACCTTC	CASSVSGQYNYGYTF
TRBV7-2	TRBD2	.	TRBJ2-7	TGTGCCAGCAGCCCCCCCGGGTCTAGCGGGAGGGCCCACGAGCAGTACTTC	CASSPPGSSGRAHEQYF
TRBV12-2	.	.	TRBJ2-7	TGTGCAAGTCGCCGGACTAGCGGGAGAGGGTTGGGGTACGAGCAGTACTTC	CASRRTSGRGLGYEQYF
TRBV4-3	.	.	TRBJ2-3	TGCGCCAGCAGCCAAGGAGTAGCGGATACGCAGTATTTT	CASSQGVADTQYF
TRBV19	TRBD2	.	TRBJ2-7	TGTGCCAGTAGTAAAGCGGGGGGATACGAGCAGTACTTC	CASSKAGGYEQYF
TRBV11-3	.	.	TRBJ2-5	TGTGCCAGCATCCAACCCAGGGAGACCCAGTACTTC	CASIQPRETQYF
TRBV6-5	.	.	TRBJ2-1	TGTGCCAGCAGAACCCCCGGTAGCGACGTCGGTGAGCAGTTCTTC	CASRTPGSDVGEQFF
TRBV5-1	.	.	TRBJ1-6	TGCGCCAGCAGCTTGTTTTCCGGGACCGACTTCCAGAATTCACCCCTCCACTTT	CASSLFSGTDFQNSPLHF
TRBV27	TRBD1	.	TRBJ2-2	TGTGCCAGCAAAGGGGGGACAGGGCGGACCGGGGAGCTGTTTTTT	CASKGGTGRTGELFF